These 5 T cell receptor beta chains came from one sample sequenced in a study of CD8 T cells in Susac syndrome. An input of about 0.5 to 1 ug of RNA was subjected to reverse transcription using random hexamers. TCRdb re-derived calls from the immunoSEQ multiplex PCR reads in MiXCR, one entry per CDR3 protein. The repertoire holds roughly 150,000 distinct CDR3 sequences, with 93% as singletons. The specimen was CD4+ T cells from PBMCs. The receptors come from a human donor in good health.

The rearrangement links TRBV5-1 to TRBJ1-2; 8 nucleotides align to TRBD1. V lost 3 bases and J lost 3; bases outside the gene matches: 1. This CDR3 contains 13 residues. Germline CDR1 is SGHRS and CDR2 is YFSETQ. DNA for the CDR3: TGCGCCAGCAGCTGGGACAGGTACTATGGCTACACCTTC. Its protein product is CASSWDRYYGYTF. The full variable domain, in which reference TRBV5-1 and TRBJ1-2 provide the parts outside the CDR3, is KAGVTQTPRYLIKTRGQQVTLSCSPISGHRSVSWYQQTPGQGLQFLFEYFSETQRNKGNFPGRFSGRQFSNSRSEMNVSTLELGDSALYLCASSWDRYYGYTFGSGTRLTVV.

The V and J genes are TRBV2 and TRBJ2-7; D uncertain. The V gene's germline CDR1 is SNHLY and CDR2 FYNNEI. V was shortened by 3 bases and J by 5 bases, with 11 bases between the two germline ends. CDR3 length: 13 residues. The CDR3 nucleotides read TGTGCCAGCAGTGACCGGGTTAAGGACGAGCAGTACTTC. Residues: CASSDRVKDEQYF. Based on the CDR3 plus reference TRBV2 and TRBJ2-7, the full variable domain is EPEVTQTPSHQVTQMGQEVILRCVPISNHLYFYWYRQILGQKVEFLVSFYNNEISEKSEIFDDQFSVERPDGSNFTLKIRSTKLEDSAMYFCASSDRVKDEQYFGPGTRLTVT.

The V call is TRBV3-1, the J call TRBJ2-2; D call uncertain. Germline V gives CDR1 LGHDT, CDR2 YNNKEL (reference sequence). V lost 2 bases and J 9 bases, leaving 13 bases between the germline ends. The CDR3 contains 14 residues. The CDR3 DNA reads TGTGCCAGCAGCCAAAACCAGGCCGTGAGGGAGCTGTTTTTT. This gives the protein CASSQNQAVRELFF.

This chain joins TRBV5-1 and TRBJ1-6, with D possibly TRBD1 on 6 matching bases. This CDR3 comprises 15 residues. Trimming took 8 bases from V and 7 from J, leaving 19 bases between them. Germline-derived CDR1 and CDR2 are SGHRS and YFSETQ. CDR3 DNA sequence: TGCGCCAGTGGTCGCTCGGGACAACGAAATTCACCCCTCCACTTT. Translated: CASGRSGQRNSPLHF. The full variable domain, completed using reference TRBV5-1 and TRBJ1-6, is KAGVTQTPRYLIKTRGQQVTLSCSPISGHRSVSWYQQTPGQGLQFLFEYFSETQRNKGNFPGRFSGRQFSNSRSEMNVSTLELGDSALYLCASGRSGQRNSPLHFGNGTRLTVT.

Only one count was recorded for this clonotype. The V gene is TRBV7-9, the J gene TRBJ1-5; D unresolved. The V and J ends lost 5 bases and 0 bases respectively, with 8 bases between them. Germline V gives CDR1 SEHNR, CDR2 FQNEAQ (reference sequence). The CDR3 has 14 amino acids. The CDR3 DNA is TGTGCCAGCAGCCCGACGGATAGCAATCAGCCCCAGCATTTT. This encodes CASSPTDSNQPQHF.